One sample yielded the 11 T cell receptor beta chains listed below, sequenced in a study of vaccination and CD4 T cells after COVID-19. MiXCR, applied by TCRdb to the PCR reads, yields one record per CDR3 protein. The table has 15,000 to 20,000 distinct CDR3 sequences, 60% seen once; the top ten hold more than 0.95%. Sequences were derived from CD4+ T cells from blood, sampled after SARS-CoV-2 vaccination. The receptors here all came from a human donor who had recovered from COVID-19.

The sample holds a few counts of this clonotype. Here the CDR3 DNA reads TGTGCCAGCAGCTTCTCTGGCGGGGAGCTGTTTTTT. It encodes CASSFSGGELFF. The genes are TRBV11-3 and TRBJ2-2; D uncertain. This CDR3 spans 12 amino acids. The germline V gene has CDR1 SGHNT and CDR2 YENEEA. The V end lost 3 bases, the J end lost 7 bases, and 6 bases lay between the germline ends. The whole variable domain, filled in from reference TRBV11-3 and TRBJ2-2, reads EAGVVQSPRYKIIEKKQPVAFWCNPISGHNTLYWYLQNLGQGPELLIRYENEEAVDDSQLPKDRFSAERLKGVDSTLKIQPAELGDSAVYLCASSFSGGELFFGEGSRLTVL.

The rearrangement links TRBV19 to TRBJ1-1; D not certain. The CDR3 totals 13 residues. V dropped 4 bases and J dropped 2 bases, with 8 bases sitting between them. Germline CDR1 is LNHDA and CDR2 is SQIVND (reference sequence). CDR3 DNA: TGTGCCAGTAGTACCGGCCGAAACACTGAAGCTTTCTTT. This translates into CASSTGRNTEAFF.

The V and J genes are TRBV20-1 and TRBJ1-5; maybe TRBD1 (5 bases). This CDR3 has 13 residues. Trimming pared 4 bases from V and 5 bases from J, leaving 12 bases between. Germline CDR1 reads DFQATT; CDR2 reads SNEGSKA (reference sequence). The CDR3 here is CSAITREDQPQHF. For the CDR3, the DNA is TGCAGTGCTATAACCAGGGAGGATCAGCCCCAGCATTTT.

The V and J genes are TRBV7-9 and TRBJ1-6, with D unresolved. Germline-derived CDR1 and CDR2 are SEHNR and FQNEAQ (reference sequence). V was shortened by 2 bases and J by 8 bases, with 19 bases between the two germline ends. CDR3 length: 17 residues. CDR3 residues: CASSLWYHPEVDSPLHF. In DNA form, the CDR3 reads TGTGCCAGCAGCTTATGGTACCACCCGGAGGTGGATTCACCCCTCCACTTT.

This clonotype has more than one count but fewer than ten. V is TRBV7-9 and J is TRBJ1-1; D uncertain. Germline V gene sequence: CDR1 SEHNR, CDR2 FQNEAQ (reference sequence). With 5 bases removed from V and 14 bases from J, the gap between germline ends came to 18 bases. This CDR3 has 12 amino acids. The CDR3 spells CASSVEVTVFFF. The CDR3 bases are TGTGCCAGCAGCGTTGAGGTCACGGTTTTCTTCTTT.

This clonotype turned up a few times. The chain joins TRBV19 to TRBJ1-5; 8 nucleotides line up with TRBD1. V shed 7 bases and J 5 bases; nucleotides not matched to a gene: 13. Germline assignment: CDR1 LNHDA and CDR2 SQIVND (reference sequence). The CDR3 has 16 amino acids. CDR3 in amino acids: CASKGRTGSVDQPQHF. The CDR3 region has the DNA TGTGCCAGTAAGGGGAGGACAGGGTCGGTCGATCAGCCCCAGCATTTT.

V and J are TRBV6-1 and TRBJ1-5; D possibly corresponds to TRBD1 (5 bases). V lost 3 bases, J lost 6 bases, and 12 bases lay in between. This CDR3 spans 14 amino acids. CDR1 MNHNS and CDR2 SASEGT come from the germline V gene. CDR3 amino acids: CASSDGTASQPQHF. DNA for the CDR3: TGTGCCAGCAGTGACGGGACGGCTTCTCAGCCCCAGCATTTT.

The chain is built from TRBV20-1 and TRBJ2-5; 16 nucleotides line up with TRBD2. CDR1 is DFQATT, CDR2 SNEGSKA, per germline (reference sequence). V was clipped by 1 base and J by 5 bases; unmatched bases: 7. The CDR3 is made up of 17 amino acids. The CDR3, as DNA: TGCAGTGCTAGAGGGTTTTTGGGACTAGCGGGAGGGGAGACCCAGTACTTC. As protein: CSARGFLGLAGGETQYF.

The gene calls are TRBV7-2 and TRBJ2-7, with 9 bases that match TRBD2. There are 17 residues in the CDR3. The germline gives CDR1 SGHTA, CDR2 FQGNSA. Trimming removed 1 base from V and 1 base from J; junction bases left unmatched: 8. The CDR3 spells CASSLDGSGRPSYEQYF. CDR3 DNA: TGTGCCAGCAGCTTAGACGGGAGCGGGAGGCCTTCCTACGAGCAGTACTTC. Full variable domain (rest looked up from reference TRBV7-2 and TRBJ2-7): GAGVSQSPSNKVTEKGKDVELRCDPISGHTALYWYRQSLGQGLEFLIYFQGNSAPDKSGLPSDRFSAERTGGSVSTLTIQRTQQEDSAVYLCASSLDGSGRPSYEQYFGPGTRLTVT.

This chain uses TRBV2 with TRBJ1-5; no firm D call. V was clipped by 8 bases and J by 0 bases, with 11 bases between them. The germline V gene encodes CDR1 SNHLY and CDR2 FYNNEI. This CDR3 comprises 14 residues. In DNA form, the CDR3 reads TGTGCCAGCGAGAGTACAAGTAGCAATCAGCCCCAGCATTTT. Translation gives CASESTSSNQPQHF.

The chain is built from TRBV7-3 and TRBJ2-7; D tentatively reads TRBD1 or TRBD2 (6 bases each). Germline V lookup: CDR1 SGHTA, CDR2 FQGTGA. The CDR3 totals 15 residues. Between the trimmed V and J ends, which lost 0 bases and 2 bases, there was a span of 11 bases. CDR3: CASSLTSGAAYEQYF. DNA of the CDR3: TGTGCCAGCAGCTTAACGTCGGGGGCGGCCTACGAGCAGTACTTC.